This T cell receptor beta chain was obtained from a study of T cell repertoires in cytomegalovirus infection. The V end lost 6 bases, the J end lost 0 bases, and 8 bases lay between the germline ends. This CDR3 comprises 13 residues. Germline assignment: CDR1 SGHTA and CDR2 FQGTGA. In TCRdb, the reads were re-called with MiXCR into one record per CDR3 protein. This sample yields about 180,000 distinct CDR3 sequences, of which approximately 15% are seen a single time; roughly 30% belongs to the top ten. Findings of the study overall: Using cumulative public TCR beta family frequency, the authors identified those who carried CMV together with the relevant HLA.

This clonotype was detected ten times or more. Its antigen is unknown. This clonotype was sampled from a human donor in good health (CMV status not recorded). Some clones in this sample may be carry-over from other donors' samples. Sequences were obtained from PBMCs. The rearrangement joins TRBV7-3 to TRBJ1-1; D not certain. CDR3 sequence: CASSLSLNTEAFF. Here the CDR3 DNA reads TGTGCCAGCAGTCTTTCCCTGAACACTGAAGCTTTCTTT.